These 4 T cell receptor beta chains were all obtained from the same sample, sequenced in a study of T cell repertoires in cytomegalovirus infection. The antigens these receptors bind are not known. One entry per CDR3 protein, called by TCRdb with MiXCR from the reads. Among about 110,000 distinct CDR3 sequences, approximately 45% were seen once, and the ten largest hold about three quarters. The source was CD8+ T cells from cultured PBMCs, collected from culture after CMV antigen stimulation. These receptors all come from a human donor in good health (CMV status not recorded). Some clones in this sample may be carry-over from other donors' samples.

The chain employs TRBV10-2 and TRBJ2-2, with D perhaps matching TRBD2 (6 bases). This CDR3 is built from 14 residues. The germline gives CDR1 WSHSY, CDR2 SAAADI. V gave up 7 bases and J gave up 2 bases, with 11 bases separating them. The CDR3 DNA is TGCGCCAGCATGGGGACTCTAAACACCGGGGAGCTGTTTTTT. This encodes CASMGTLNTGELFF.

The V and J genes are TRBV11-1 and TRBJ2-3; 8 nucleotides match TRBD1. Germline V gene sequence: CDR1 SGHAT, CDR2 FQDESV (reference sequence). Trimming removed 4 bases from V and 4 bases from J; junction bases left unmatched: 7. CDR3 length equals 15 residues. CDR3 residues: CASSSGQGWADTQYF. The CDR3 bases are TGTGCCAGCAGCTCAGGACAGGGTTGGGCAGATACGCAGTATTTT.

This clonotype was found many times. CDR3 protein: CASSQDLQGLLPGANVLTF. The CDR3, as DNA: TGTGCCAGCAGCCAAGATTTACAGGGCTTGCTCCCTGGGGCCAACGTCCTGACTTTC. The rearrangement joins TRBV3-1 to TRBJ2-6, with D possibly matching TRBD1 (6 bases). With 0 bases removed from V and 2 bases from J, the gap between germline ends came to 17 bases. Germline loops: CDR1 LGHDT, CDR2 YNNKEL (reference sequence). This CDR3 comprises 19 residues.

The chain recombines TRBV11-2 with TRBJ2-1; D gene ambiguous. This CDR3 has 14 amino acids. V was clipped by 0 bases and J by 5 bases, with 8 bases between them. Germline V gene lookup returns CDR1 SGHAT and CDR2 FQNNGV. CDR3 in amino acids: CASSLDWPDNEQFF. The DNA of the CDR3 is TGTGCCAGCAGCTTAGATTGGCCAGACAATGAGCAGTTCTTC.